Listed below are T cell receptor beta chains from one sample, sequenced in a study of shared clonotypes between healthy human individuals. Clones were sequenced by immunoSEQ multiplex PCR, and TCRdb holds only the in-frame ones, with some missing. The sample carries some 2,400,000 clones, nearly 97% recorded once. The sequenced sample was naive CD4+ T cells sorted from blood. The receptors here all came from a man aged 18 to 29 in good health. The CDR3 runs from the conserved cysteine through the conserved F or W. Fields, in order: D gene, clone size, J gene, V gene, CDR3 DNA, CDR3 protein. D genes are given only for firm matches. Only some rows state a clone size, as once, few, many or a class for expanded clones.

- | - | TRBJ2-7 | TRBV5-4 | TGTGCCAGCAGCTTGCAGGGTTCGTTCGAGCAGTACTTC | CASSLQGSFEQYF
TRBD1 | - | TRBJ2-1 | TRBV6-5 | TGTGCCAGCAGTCGCCAGGGGGTCGCCTACAATGAGCAGTTCTTC | CASSRQGVAYNEQFF
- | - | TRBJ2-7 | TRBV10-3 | TGTGCCATCAGTGAGAGTAGCAGGGAGTCCGAGCAGTACTTC | CAISESSRESEQYF
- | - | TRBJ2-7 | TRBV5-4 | TGTGCCGTTGGGGCCCCTCCCTACGAGCAGTACTTC | CAVGAPPYEQYF
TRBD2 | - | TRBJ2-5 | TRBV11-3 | TGTGCCAGCAGCTCGGGACTAGCGGGAGAAGAGACCCAGTACTTC | CASSSGLAGEETQYF
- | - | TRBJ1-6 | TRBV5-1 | TGCGCCAGCAGCTTTGATAGGGACTATAATTCACCCCTCCACTTT | CASSFDRDYNSPLHF
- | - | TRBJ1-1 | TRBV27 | TGTGCCAGCAGTTTATACCCACCGCATGAATTGAACACTGAAGCTTTCTTT | CASSLYPPHELNTEAFF
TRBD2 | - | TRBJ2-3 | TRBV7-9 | TGTGCCAGCAGCCTTAGCGGGGTTAGCACAGATACGCAGTATTTT | CASSLSGVSTDTQYF
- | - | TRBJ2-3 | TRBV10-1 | TGCGCCAGCTCCTCCGGGGCCACAGATACGCAGTATTTT | CASSSGATDTQYF
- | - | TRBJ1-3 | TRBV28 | TGTGCCAGCAGTGGGGCAGGGAACTCTGGAAACACCATATATTTT | CASSGAGNSGNTIYF
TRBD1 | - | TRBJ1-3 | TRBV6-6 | TGTGCCAGCAGTTACCCGGGACAGGGGACCAACACCATATATTTT | CASSYPGQGTNTIYF
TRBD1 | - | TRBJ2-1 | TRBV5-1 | TGCGCCAGCAGCTCCTTGACAGGGGGCAATGAGCAGTTCTTC | CASSSLTGGNEQFF
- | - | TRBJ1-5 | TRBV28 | TGTGCCAGCAGGAGAGGTGGTGGCAATCAGCCCCAGCATTTT | CASRRGGGNQPQHF
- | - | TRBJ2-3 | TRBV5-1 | TGCGCCAGCTGCAACCAGGGTAGCACAGATACGCAGTATTTT | CASCNQGSTDTQYF
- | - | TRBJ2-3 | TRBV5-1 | TGCGCCAGCAGCTTGACTCGGGATACGCAGTATTTT | CASSLTRDTQYF
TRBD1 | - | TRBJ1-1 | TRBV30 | TGTGCCTGGAGCCGGCCGGACAGGGTTGAACACACTGAAGCTTTCTTT | CAWSRPDRVEHTEAFF
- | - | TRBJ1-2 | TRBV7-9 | TGTGCCAGCAGCTCCCCCGGGGGGGCAGGAGGCTACACCTTC | CASSSPGGAGGYTF
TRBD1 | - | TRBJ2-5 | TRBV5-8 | TGTGCCAGCAGCTCGGGACAGGGCCAAGAGACCCAGTACTTC | CASSSGQGQETQYF
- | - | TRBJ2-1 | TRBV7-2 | TGTGCCAGCAGCTTCTCCGGGACGGATTACAATGAGCAGTTCTTC | CASSFSGTDYNEQFF
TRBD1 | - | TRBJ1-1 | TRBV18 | TGTGCCAGCACACCGGGACAGGGGTTGAACACTGAAGCTTTCTTT | CASTPGQGLNTEAFF
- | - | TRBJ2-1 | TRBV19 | TGTGCCAGTAGTATAGAGGAGACAGGCTACAATGAGCAGTTCTTC | CASSIEETGYNEQFF
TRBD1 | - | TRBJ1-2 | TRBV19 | TGTGCCAGTAGTAGACAGGGCAACAACTATGGCTACACCTTC | CASSRQGNNYGYTF
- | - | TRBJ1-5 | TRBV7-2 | TGTGCCAGCAGCTTAGGACAGAGGAATCAGCCCCAGCATTTT | CASSLGQRNQPQHF
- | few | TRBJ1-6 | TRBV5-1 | TGCGCCAGCAGTCTGGAACTGGGGAATATTCAAGATAATTCACCCCTCCACTTT | CASSLELGNIQDNSPLHF
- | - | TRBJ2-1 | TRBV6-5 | TGTGCCAGCATGTCCTACAATGAGCAGTTCTTC | CASMSYNEQFF
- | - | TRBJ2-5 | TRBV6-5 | TGTGCCAGCAGGCCTCCTACAGGGTTCGGGACCCAGTACTTC | CASRPPTGFGTQYF
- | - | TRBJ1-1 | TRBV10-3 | TGTGCCATCAGTGAGGTGGAGGGGGTCGGGGCAGCTTTCTTT | CAISEVEGVGAAFF
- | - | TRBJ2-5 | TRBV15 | TGTGCCACCAGCAGAGAAAACGCTTGGGAGACCCAGTACTTC | CATSRENAWETQYF
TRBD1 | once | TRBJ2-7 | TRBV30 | TGTGCCTATCTCTCCGGGACAGGAAAAAATGAGCAGTACTTC | CAYLSGTGKNEQYF
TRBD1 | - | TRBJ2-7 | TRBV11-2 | TGTGCCAGCAGCAGGACAGGGTTTTACGAGCAGTACTTC | CASSRTGFYEQYF
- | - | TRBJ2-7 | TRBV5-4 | TGTGCCAGCAGCTGGAGGGGAGAGGACGAGCAGTACTTC | CASSWRGEDEQYF
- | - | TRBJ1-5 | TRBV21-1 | TGTGCCAGCAGCAAAGTACACGGAAGGGGTTATCAGCCCCAGCATTTT | CASSKVHGRGYQPQHF
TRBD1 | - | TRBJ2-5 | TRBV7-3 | TGTGCCAGCAGCACCGGACAGGCGCAGACCCAGTACTTC | CASSTGQAQTQYF
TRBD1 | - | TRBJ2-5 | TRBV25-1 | TGTGCCAGCAGTGAGACAGGGGTATCAGAGACCCAGTACTTC | CASSETGVSETQYF
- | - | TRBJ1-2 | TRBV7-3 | TGTGCCAGCAGCTTAGCGACAGGCGAGTCTTATGGCTACACCTTC | CASSLATGESYGYTF
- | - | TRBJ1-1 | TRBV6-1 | TGTGCCAGCAGTGAAGGCCAGGGGAGCACTGAAGCTTTCTTT | CASSEGQGSTEAFF
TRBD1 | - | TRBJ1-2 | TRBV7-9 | TGTGCCAGCAGCCAGAGCGACAGGGGGAACTTCTATGGCTACACCTTC | CASSQSDRGNFYGYTF
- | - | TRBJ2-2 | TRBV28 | TGTGCCAGCAAAGGAAACACCGGGGAGCTGTTTTTT | CASKGNTGELFF
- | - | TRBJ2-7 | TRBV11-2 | TGTGCCAGCAGCTTAGGGGCTGCTTCCACAAGCGAGCAGTACTTC | CASSLGAASTSEQYF
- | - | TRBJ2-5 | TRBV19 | TGTGCCAGTAGTATGAGAGCAGGGTGGACTGACACGCACCAAGAGACCCAGTACTTC | CASSMRAGWTDTHQETQYF
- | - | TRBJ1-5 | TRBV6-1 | TGTGCCAGCAACCCAGCTAATAGCAATCAGCCCCAGCATTTT | CASNPANSNQPQHF
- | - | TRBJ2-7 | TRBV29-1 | TGCAGCGCCTTGTACCATAGACCCCTGGTCTACGAGCAGTACTTC | CSALYHRPLVYEQYF
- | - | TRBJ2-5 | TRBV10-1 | TGCGCCAGCAGTGCCGGGACAACTGGGGGAGAGACCCAGTACTTC | CASSAGTTGGETQYF
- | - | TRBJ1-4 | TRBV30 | TGTGCCTGGAGTTCGGGACTATCAGGGGAAAAACTGTTTTTT | CAWSSGLSGEKLFF
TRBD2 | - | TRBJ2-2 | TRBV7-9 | TGTGCCAGCAGCTTACCACTTGGACTAGTGGCCGGGGAGCTGTTTTTT | CASSLPLGLVAGELFF
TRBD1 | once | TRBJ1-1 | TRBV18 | TGTGCCAGCTCGCCGGGACAGACGAACACTGAAGCTTTCTTT | CASSPGQTNTEAFF